The present TCR beta chain was sequenced within a study of shared clonotypes between healthy human individuals. Study background: Three plates each covered CD4 naive and memory; CD8 naive two, CD8 memory one.

Splitting of each subset's genomic DNA was done evenly across several immunoSEQ plates. TCRdb's table, derived via immunoSEQ multiplex PCR, lists solely in-frame clones and lacks some. The profile covers hundreds of thousands of clones, with around 95% appearing a single time and around 0.097% taken by the ten largest. Notes on this clone: Its antigen is unknown.

Study-wide results and limits: Blood was the sole source, and tissue repertoires probably differ.

The naive CD8 subset, CD45RO-negative cells positively selected for CCR7, excluded terminally differentiated effector memory CD45RA+ cells. Germline V CDR1 and CDR2: SEHNR, FQNEAQ (reference sequence). The CDR3 is made up of 13 amino acids. V lost 2 bases and J lost 5, with 10 bases in between. What was sequenced was naive CD8+ T cells sorted from blood. This sequence originates from a woman under 40 in good health. The rearrangement joins TRBV7-9 to TRBJ2-7; tentative D call: TRBD2 (5 bases). The chain's CDR3 is CASSLLLAHEQYF. The CDR3 region has the DNA TGTGCCAGCAGCTTACTCCTAGCCCACGAGCAGTACTTC. The full variable domain, in which reference TRBV7-9 and TRBJ2-7 provide the parts outside the CDR3, is DTGVSQNPRHKITKRGQNVTFRCDPISEHNRLYWYRQTLGQGPEFLTYFQNEAQLEKSRLLSDRFSAERPKGSFSTLEIQRTEQGDSAMYLCASSLLLAHEQYFGPGTRLTVT.